A selection of T cell receptor beta chains follows, all from one sample in a study of CD8+ T cells in alopecia areata. Only in-frame clones appear in the TCRdb table, and some are missing; sequencing was by immunoSEQ multiplex PCR. The data show fewer than 110,000 clones, 70% to 90% seen once. The source was CD8+ T cells sorted from blood, collected at week 34, from a patient treated with tofacitinib. The receptors come from a human donor with alopecia areata. Both conserved end residues are part of each CDR3. The order of the fields is J gene, V gene, D gene, CDR3 protein, CDR3 DNA. A D gene is named only where the DNA matches it firmly.

j_call: TRBJ2-6; v_call: TRBV11-2; d_call: TRBD2; cdr3_aa: CASSSADGTTFSGANVLTF; cdr3_nt: TGTGCCAGCAGCTCCGCCGACGGGACTACTTTTTCTGGGGCCAACGTCCTGACTTTC
j_call: TRBJ2-5; v_call: TRBV7-6; d_call: -; cdr3_aa: CASSLYFAGAGDYQETQYF; cdr3_nt: TGTGCCAGCAGCTTATATTTCGCTGGGGCAGGGGACTACCAAGAGACCCAGTACTTC
j_call: TRBJ1-1; v_call: TRBV5-4; d_call: -; cdr3_aa: CASSLDLGGMNTEAFF; cdr3_nt: TGTGCCAGCAGCCTAGACTTGGGAGGGATGAACACTGAAGCTTTCTTT
j_call: TRBJ2-1; v_call: TRBV7-3; d_call: TRBD2; cdr3_aa: CASSSTSGGLNEQFF; cdr3_nt: TGTGCCAGCAGCTCTACTAGCGGGGGTCTCAATGAGCAGTTCTTC
j_call: TRBJ2-5; v_call: TRBV19; d_call: -; cdr3_aa: CASSRDRETQYF; cdr3_nt: TGTGCCAGTAGCCGAGACAGGGAGACCCAGTACTTC
j_call: TRBJ2-1; v_call: TRBV9; d_call: -; cdr3_aa: CASSVEGLAWNEQFF; cdr3_nt: TGTGCCAGCAGCGTAGAGGGGCTGGCCTGGAATGAGCAGTTCTTC
j_call: TRBJ2-7; v_call: TRBV11-2; d_call: TRBD2; cdr3_aa: CASSLAPGTSGPGEQYF; cdr3_nt: TGTGCCAGCAGCTTAGCCCCCGGGACTAGCGGCCCTGGAGAGCAGTACTTC
j_call: TRBJ2-2; v_call: TRBV6-6; d_call: -; cdr3_aa: CASSSRITGELFF; cdr3_nt: TGTGCCAGCAGTTCACGTATCACCGGGGAGCTGTTTTTT
j_call: TRBJ2-2; v_call: TRBV4-3; d_call: -; cdr3_aa: CASSPLATNTGELFF; cdr3_nt: TGCGCCAGCAGCCCTTTAGCGACCAACACCGGGGAGCTGTTTTTT
j_call: TRBJ2-7; v_call: TRBV7-9; d_call: -; cdr3_aa: CASSPRGGGESYEQYF; cdr3_nt: TGTGCCAGCAGCCCCCGAGGGGGGGGTGAATCCTACGAGCAGTACTTC
j_call: TRBJ2-1; v_call: TRBV9; d_call: -; cdr3_aa: CASSGSGDNEQFF; cdr3_nt: TGTGCCAGCAGCGGCTCAGGGGACAATGAGCAGTTCTTC
j_call: TRBJ1-2; v_call: TRBV18; d_call: -; cdr3_aa: CASSPPTLYGYTF; cdr3_nt: TGTGCCAGCTCACCACCGACACTGTATGGCTACACCTTC
j_call: TRBJ1-2; v_call: TRBV6-6; d_call: -; cdr3_aa: CASRLYGPQEGYTF; cdr3_nt: TGTGCCAGCAGGCTCTACGGGCCCCAGGAGGGCTACACCTTC